Sequencing of this T cell receptor (beta chain) was carried out in a study of T cell repertoires in cytomegalovirus infection. Concerning this clonotype itself: Its target is not known.

TCRdb re-derived calls from the reads in MiXCR, one entry per CDR3 protein. The sample shows some 150,000 distinct CDR3 sequences, roughly a third of them seen only once. The germline V and J ends were trimmed by 8 bases and 1 base, with 5 bases remaining between them. Germline lookup yields CDR1 SGHTA and CDR2 FQGNSA. This CDR3 is built from 12 residues. The source of this sequence is a human donor in good health (CMV status not recorded). Some clones in this sample may be carry-over from other donors' samples. The genes are TRBV7-2 and TRBJ2-2; D call uncertain. The sequencing used CD8+ T cells from cultured PBMCs, collected from culture after CMV antigen stimulation. DNA of the CDR3: TGTGCCAGCCCCCAGAACACCGGGGAGCTGTTTTTT. Its protein is CASPQNTGELFF.